One sample yielded the 9 T cell receptor beta chains listed below, sequenced in a study of Graves' ophthalmopathy and Graves' hyperthyroidism. RNA transcripts provided the template for amplifying TCR beta CDR3 regions. RT-PCR with HTBI primers came first, then second-round multiplex PCR. From the multiplex PCR reads, TCRdb called clonotypes with MiXCR, one entry per CDR3 protein. Of 45,000 to 60,000 distinct CDR3 sequences listed, less than 55% were seen once; the top ten hold approximately 4.8%. Material for sequencing was peripheral blood. These receptors were taken from an adult woman with Graves' ophthalmopathy.

This clonotype was picked up many times. The chain carries TRBV11-1 and TRBJ2-3; 7 bases align to TRBD2. J lost 5 bases, V lost 3 bases, and 2 bases had no gene match. The CDR3 extends over 13 amino acids. Germline assignment: CDR1 SGHAT and CDR2 FQDESV (reference sequence). CDR3 bases: TGTGCCAGCAGCTTGGGGGGGAAAGATACGCAGTATTTT. Amino acids: CASSLGGKDTQYF.

The rearrangement links TRBV5-4 to TRBJ2-5, with TRBD2 matching over 10 bases. This CDR3 region has 15 residues. From germline, CDR1 is SGHNT and CDR2 YYREEE (reference sequence). The ends lost 4 bases at V and 2 bases at J; junction bases unmatched: 5. The CDR3 spells CASSRTTSGQETQYF. The DNA of the CDR3 is TGTGCCAGCAGCAGAACGACTAGCGGGCAAGAGACCCAGTACTTC.

This clonotype was observed many times. The rearrangement links TRBV5-1 to TRBJ2-7; 9 bases are shared with TRBD2. The V gene end was trimmed by 0 bases and the J gene end by 2 bases; junction bases not matched to a gene: 24. The CDR3 totals 22 residues. Per the germline V gene, CDR1 is SGHRS and CDR2 is YFSETQ. This CDR3 reads CASSLVRIVGGTSQERTYEQYF. DNA of the CDR3: TGCGCCAGCAGCTTGGTCCGAATCGTAGGGGGGACTAGCCAGGAGCGAACCTACGAGCAGTACTTC.

This clonotype was observed a handful of times. The chain has TRBV30 and TRBJ1-6; 8 bases fit TRBD1. Germline-derived CDR1 and CDR2 are GTSNPN and SVGIG (reference sequence). The length of the CDR3 is 13 residues. V lost 4 bases, J lost 5 bases, and 1 base stayed unmatched. CDR3 amino acids: CAWTTGDNSPLHF. CDR3 sequence (DNA): TGTGCCTGGACGACAGGGGATAATTCACCCCTCCACTTT.

This clonotype showed up just once. This chain uses TRBV7-2 with TRBJ2-7; 9 bases agree with TRBD1. The CDR3 is 14 amino acids. CDR1 SGHTA and CDR2 FQGNSA come from the germline V gene. V shed 1 base, J shed 5 bases, and the junction held 3 bases outside the gene matches. CDR3 loop: CASSLDGTGNEQYF. The CDR3 DNA follows: TGTGCCAGCAGCTTAGACGGGACAGGGAACGAGCAGTACTTC.

The genes are TRBV30 and TRBJ2-5; D not resolved. The germline CDR1 and CDR2 sequences are GTSNPN and SVGIG (reference sequence). Trimming left V 3 bases short and J 0 bases short, with 14 bases between. The CDR3 covers 15 residues. The CDR3 is CAWRTDHPYQETQYF. CDR3 nucleotide sequence: TGTGCCTGGAGGACGGATCACCCGTACCAAGAGACCCAGTACTTC. Full variable domain (rest looked up from reference TRBV30 and TRBJ2-5): SQTIHQWPATLVQPVGSPLSLECTVEGTSNPNLYWYRQAAGRGLQLLFYSVGIGQISSEVPQNLSASRPQDRQFILSSKKLLLSDSGFYLCAWRTDHPYQETQYFGPGTRLLVL.

The chain carries TRBV9 and TRBJ2-5; TRBD2 matches at 13 bases. CDR1 is SGDLS and CDR2 is YYNGEE in the germline V gene. CDR3 length: 14 amino acids. V lost 0 bases, J lost 7 bases, and 0 bases stayed unmatched. The CDR3 DNA reads TGTGCCAGCAGCGTAGGACTAGCGGGAGGGACCCAGTACTTC. Its translation is CASSVGLAGGTQYF.

The chain has TRBV20-1 and TRBJ2-7; TRBD1 matches at 10 bases. The V segment lost 5 bases and the J segment 6 bases; nucleotides outside the gene matches: 10. The CDR3 length is 14 residues. Germline lookup yields CDR1 DFQATT and CDR2 SNEGSKA (reference sequence). The CDR3 reads CSAARDRGRGEQYF. The CDR3 bases are TGCAGTGCTGCCAGGGACAGGGGAAGGGGCGAGCAGTACTTC.

This rearrangement joins TRBV11-2 to TRBJ2-5; TRBD2 matches at 15 bases. Per the germline V gene, CDR1 is SGHAT and CDR2 is FQNNGV. The CDR3 runs 19 residues. Losses at the gene ends were 0 bases for V and 1 base for J; bases not matched to a gene: 6. CDR3 in amino acids: CASSLDLGLAGGAQETQYF. CDR3 bases: TGTGCCAGCAGCTTAGACCTAGGACTAGCGGGAGGGGCCCAAGAGACCCAGTACTTC.